This T cell receptor beta chain comes out of a study of lymphopenia after photon versus proton radiotherapy. Study results and caveats: Post-nadir diversity loss with photons came from oligoclonal expansion, particularly CD8+ Temra cells. Proton therapy kept repertoires fairly stable, unlike photons, which gained effector/memory cells.

TCRdb's copy holds only in-frame clones and misses some; the assay was immunoSEQ multiplex PCR. Of roughly 76,000 clones listed, less than 95% were seen once; the top ten hold approximately 2%. This clone was counted a single time. Its target is unknown. The CDR3 contains 15 residues. V shed 8 bases and J 5 bases; nucleotides not matched to a gene: 6. From germline, CDR1 is WSHSY and CDR2 SAAADI. This TCR came from a woman aged 40 to 50 with cholangiocarcinoma. The chain employs TRBV10-2 and TRBJ2-2, with TRBD2 identical over 12 bases. Specimen: peripheral blood, collected from a patient treated with photon-based radiotherapy. CDR3 loop: CASGSSGGATGELFF. The CDR3 DNA reads as TGCGCCAGCGGTTCTAGCGGGGGGGCGACCGGGGAGCTGTTTTTT.